One TCR beta chain is described in this entry. The data originate from a study of cytomegalovirus exposure and HLA in healthy donors. Per germline, CDR1 KGHSH and CDR2 LQKENI. This CDR3 spans 16 amino acids. The V gene lost 3 bases and the J gene lost 0 bases, with 12 bases spanning the gap. With 60 Vbeta and 13 Jbeta primers, the PCR was carried out. The protocol was immunoSEQ multiplex PCR, while the TCRdb copy is restricted to in-frame clones and leaves out a portion. In the table there are under 150,000 clones, around 80% of which are singletons. This receptor was taken from a boy aged 2 to 10 in good health and CMV-seronegative. This rearrangement joins TRBV18 to TRBJ1-5; D is ambiguous. Sequences were obtained from PBMCs. The CDR3 loop reads CASSPSTGGSNQPQHF. CDR3 coding DNA: TGTGCCAGCTCACCCTCTACCGGAGGTAGCAATCAGCCCCAGCATTTT.